Below are 13 T cell receptor beta chains sequenced from a single sample in a study of regulatory T cells in long-lasting Graves disease. Described time point: newly diagnosed GD, antithyroid drugs for less than 3 months. From PBMCs, RNA was extracted and then used to make the TCR library. With iRepertoire HTBI primers and Arm-PCR of CDR3 regions, TCR beta libraries were built. Each CDR3 protein is one row after TCRdb ran MiXCR on the multiplex PCR reads. This sample has some 500,000 distinct CDR3 sequences, with roughly 12% found just once. Another study also made use of these data, one on T cells in Graves' hyperthyroidism and ophthalmopathy.

The sequencing used peripheral blood mononuclear cells (PBMCs), collected at new diagnosis, from a patient treated with antithyroid drugs. Source of these receptors: a man younger than 40 with Graves disease.

This clonotype came up a few times. The chain combines TRBV2 with TRBJ2-5, with 7 positions matching TRBD2. The ends lost 10 bases at V and 5 bases at J; junction bases unmatched: 1. Germline CDR1 reads SNHLY; CDR2 reads FYNNEI. The CDR3 extends over 10 amino acids. CDR3 coding DNA: TGTGCCACCGGGAGGGAGACCCAGTACTTC. Translated, it gives CATGRETQYF.

This clonotype was seen only a few times. This sequence joins TRBV6-9 and TRBJ2-1; perhaps TRBD1 as D (5 bases). The CDR3 spans 15 residues. Trimming removed 3 bases from V and 8 bases from J, with 17 bases in between. The germline gives CDR1 MNHGY, CDR2 SVAAGI. CDR3 region: CASSYLRQTYDEQFF. The CDR3 bases are TGTGCCAGCAGTTACCTTCGACAGACTTACGATGAGCAGTTCTTC.

This clonotype has ten or more counts. The chain links TRBV10-3 to TRBJ2-4; TRBD1 matches 9 bases. CDR1 and CDR2 from the germline V gene are ENHRY and SYGVKD. This CDR3 is built from 15 residues. V dropped 9 bases and J dropped 4; count of bases not matched to a gene: 10. In nucleotides, the CDR3 is TGTGCCATTAGCACAGGGGGCGACTTAAAAAACATTCAGTACTTC. Amino acids: CAISTGGDLKNIQYF.

This clonotype was found many times. The rearrangement links TRBV27 to TRBJ1-4; 7 nucleotides match TRBD1. J gave up 8 bases and V 8 bases, and 20 bases lay outside the gene matches. Germline V CDR1 and CDR2: MNHEY, SMNVEV (reference sequence). The length of the CDR3 is 17 residues. The CDR3 region has the DNA TGTGCCAGCCAGGGGGAAGGACCGGGACAGAAAAAGGAAAAACTGTTTTTT. It codes for CASQGEGPGQKKEKLFF.

The table lists this clonotype with a few counts. The genes are TRBV7-9 and TRBJ1-3, with D possibly being TRBD1 (5 bases). This CDR3 has 15 amino acids. Per the germline V gene, CDR1 is SEHNR and CDR2 is FQNEAQ (reference sequence). Deletions cut 1 base from V and 4 bases from J, with 11 bases between. CDR3 residues: CASSLDHPGGNTIYF. CDR3 coding DNA: TGTGCCAGCAGCTTAGATCACCCAGGGGGAAACACCATATATTTT.

There are a few counts of this clonotype. The chain joins TRBV3-1 to TRBJ1-2; D is possibly TRBD1 (5 bases). The CDR3 loop spans 15 amino acids. V lost 3 bases and J lost 8, with 19 bases in between. Germline values: CDR1 LGHDT, CDR2 YNNKEL (reference sequence). The CDR3 protein is CASSQQYSGTWGYTF. The CDR3 region has the DNA TGTGCCAGCAGCCAGCAATATTCAGGGACCTGGGGCTACACCTTC.

V and J are TRBV24-1 and TRBJ1-5; 9 positions agree with TRBD1. Germline-derived CDR1 and CDR2 are KGHDR and SFDVKD. V was pared by 3 bases and J by 5 bases, with 7 bases of the junction left unmatched. This CDR3 spans 16 amino acids. The CDR3 region is CATSDARQGGYQPQHF. In DNA form, the CDR3 reads TGTGCCACCAGTGATGCCCGACAGGGGGGGTATCAGCCCCAGCATTTT.

This clonotype has a count of ten or more. The J gene is TRBJ2-3, the V gene TRBV12-3 or TRBV12-4; 8 positions match TRBD1. The junction had 3 bases not matched to a gene; V was cut back by 3 bases and J by 4 bases. CDR3 size: 14 residues. The CDR3 nucleotides read TGTGCCAGCAGTTTCAGGGGGCGACCAGATACGCAGTATTTT. Its translation is CASSFRGRPDTQYF.

This clonotype was seen a handful of times. The chain recombines TRBV15 with TRBJ1-2; D uncertain. Germline V CDR1 and CDR2: LNHNV, YYDKDF (reference sequence). V was pared by 5 bases and J by 5 bases, with 9 bases between. This CDR3 comprises 12 residues. In DNA form, the CDR3 reads TGTGCCACCAGCGCTAACCGGTATGGCTACACCTTC. Translation: CATSANRYGYTF.

The V call is TRBV29-1, the J call TRBJ2-7, with D tentatively TRBD1 or TRBD2 (5 bases each). The V end lost 4 bases, the J end lost 5 bases, and 18 bases lay between the germline ends. Germline V gives CDR1 SQVTM, CDR2 ANQGSEA. This CDR3 spans 14 amino acids. In nucleotides, the CDR3 is TGCAGCGTTGCGATCGGGACCGCCGGCCACGAGCAGTACTTC. Protein: CSVAIGTAGHEQYF.

This clonotype came up many times. The chain has TRBV11-2 and TRBJ1-1; D uncertain. The CDR3 runs 12 residues. V shed 5 bases and J shed 8 bases, with 12 bases lying between them. Germline V lookup: CDR1 SGHAT, CDR2 FQNNGV. The CDR3 loop is CASSLTAGEAFF. In nucleotides, the CDR3 is TGTGCCAGCAGCCTTACGGCGGGAGAAGCTTTCTTT.

This clonotype was picked up many times. The gene calls are TRBV7-9 and TRBJ2-5; tentative D call: TRBD1 (5 bases). V was shortened by 1 base and J by 6 bases, with 18 bases between the two germline ends. Germline CDR1 SEHNR, CDR2 FQNEAQ (reference sequence). The CDR3 has 16 amino acids. For the CDR3, the DNA is TGTGCCAGCAGCTTAGTTCGGGCAGGGCGGATGCAGACCCAGTACTTC. Its translation: CASSLVRAGRMQTQYF.

Notes on this clonotype: Given a much more abundant clone one base away, this may be a read error. The chain joins TRBV24-1 to TRBJ2-1, with a weak D call TRBD2 (5 bases). Looked up from germline, CDR1 is KGHDR and CDR2 is SFDVKD. The CDR3 contains 16 residues. CDR3 nucleotide sequence: TGTGCCACCAGTGATGCTTCTCGGGAACTCTACAATGAGCAGCTCTTC. This sequence encodes CATSDASRELYNEQLF.